These 13 T cell receptor beta chains were sequenced from one sample in a study of cytomegalovirus exposure and HLA in healthy donors. Measured with immunoSEQ multiplex PCR; TCRdb has only the in-frame clones, and not every one. Among more than 90,000 clones listed, roughly nine tenths were seen once. Sequenced: PBMCs. The receptor source for this set is a man aged 18 to 29 in good health and CMV-seropositive.

A note on this clone: Other DNA sequences in this sample translate to the same CDR3. The V and J genes are TRBV14 and TRBJ1-2; D not resolved. The CDR3 is 13 residues long. Trimming shortened V by 0 bases and J by 3 bases, and 5 bases separated the two germline ends. The germline CDR1 and CDR2 sequences are SGHDN and FVKESK. The CDR3 reads CASSQDRYYGYTF. The CDR3 coding sequence is TGTGCCAGCAGCCAAGACCGGTACTATGGCTACACCTTC. Supplemented by reference TRBV14 and TRBJ1-2, the full variable domain reads EAGVTQFPSHSVIEKGQTVTLRCDPISGHDNLYWYRRVMGKEIKFLLHFVKESKQDESGMPNNRFLAERTGGTYSTLKVQPAELEDSGVYFCASSQDRYYGYTFGSGTRLTVV.

In its sample, this clone was seen once. The chain uses TRBV11-2 and TRBJ1-1, with no clear D. The V end lost 2 bases, the J end lost 1 base, and 20 bases lay between the germline ends. The CDR3 sequence is 18 residues long. Germline values: CDR1 SGHAT, CDR2 FQNNGV. In DNA, the CDR3 is TGTGCCAGCAGCTTATCCTCCCCCGCCCGCAGGTGGAACACTGAAGCTTTCTTT. It translates to CASSLSSPARRWNTEAFF.

V is TRBV6-4 and J is TRBJ1-1, with D unclear. The CDR3 runs 14 residues. V was cut by 6 bases and J by 1 base, with 12 bases left in between. Germline assignment: CDR1 MRHNA and CDR2 SNTAGT. The CDR3, as DNA: TGTGCCAGCAGCCACGGCGGAGAGAACACTGAAGCTTTCTTT. Translated: CASSHGGENTEAFF.

The CDR3 spells CASSSQTDTQYF. In DNA, the CDR3 is TGTGCCAGCAGTTCCCAGACAGATACGCAGTATTTT. This chain joins TRBV28 and TRBJ2-3; D not certain. Trimming pared 4 bases from V and 3 bases from J, leaving 5 bases between. Germline lookup yields CDR1 MDHEN and CDR2 SYDVKM. CDR3 length: 12 amino acids.

This clone was seen a handful of times. The chain has TRBV6-4 and TRBJ2-1, with a possible D match to TRBD2 (5 bases). Trimming took off 2 bases at V and 7 bases at J, with 9 bases between the two ends. CDR1 and CDR2 from the germline V gene are MRHNA and SNTAGT. The CDR3 consists of 13 residues. The CDR3 bases are TGTGCCAGCAGTGACCATGAGCGGAATGAGCAGTTCTTC. It encodes CASSDHERNEQFF.

CDR3 nucleotide sequence: TGTGCCAGCAATGACAGGTTGAACACTGAAGCTTTCTTT. Translated: CASNDRLNTEAFF. This chain connects TRBV28 to TRBJ1-1; weak D call: TRBD1 (6 bases). The CDR3 runs 13 residues. The V and J ends lost 7 bases and 0 bases respectively, with 9 bases between them. Germline CDR1 reads MDHEN; CDR2 reads SYDVKM.

The rearrangement uses TRBV4-1 and TRBJ1-2, with 10 bases lining up with TRBD1. The CDR3 sequence is 16 residues long. V trimming: 0 bases; J trimming: 4 bases; junction bases outside the gene matches: 5. The germline CDR1 and CDR2 sequences are MGHRA and YSYEKL. This CDR3 is CASSQESGQGIYGYTF. CDR3 nucleotides: TGCGCCAGCAGCCAAGAGTCGGGACAGGGGATCTATGGCTACACCTTC.

The V call is TRBV6-1, the J call TRBJ2-5; D might be TRBD2 (6 bases). V was trimmed by 10 bases and J by 2 bases, leaving 14 bases between them. The CDR3 extends over 13 amino acids. Germline V gene lookup returns CDR1 MNHNS and CDR2 SASEGT. CDR3 in DNA: TGTGCCATCCGGAGGGGACCACAAGAGACCCAGTACTTC. It translates to CAIRRGPQETQYF.

J is TRBJ1-1 and V is TRBV7-9, with D possibly being TRBD1 (5 bases). CDR3 length equals 17 residues. Trimming pared 1 base from V and 0 bases from J, leaving 15 bases between. Germline assignment: CDR1 SEHNR and CDR2 FQNEAQ (reference sequence). The CDR3 loop reads CASSLGVRVRMNTEAFF. The DNA for the CDR3 is TGTGCCAGCAGCTTAGGCGTCAGGGTCCGGATGAACACTGAAGCTTTCTTT.

The chain is built from TRBV6-1 and TRBJ1-1; 7 nucleotides align to TRBD1. The V gene's germline CDR1 is MNHNS and CDR2 SASEGT. This CDR3 contains 14 residues. The J segment lost 5 bases and the V segment lost 7 bases, leaving 10 bases of the junction unmatched. The CDR3, as DNA: TGTGCCAGCATCCCAGACAGGGCATCGACTGAAGCTTTCTTT. Translated: CASIPDRASTEAFF.

The J gene is TRBJ2-7, the V gene TRBV6-1, with TRBD2 identical over 7 bases. The CDR3 is 15 amino acids. The germline gives CDR1 MNHNS, CDR2 SASEGT. J was trimmed by 3 bases and V by 7 bases; bases with no gene match: 12. The CDR3 bases are TGTGCCAGCATGGAAGGAGTGGGCGGGAGCTACGAGCAGTACTTC. Translating it yields CASMEGVGGSYEQYF.

The J gene is TRBJ2-2, the V gene TRBV4-2; 10 bases are a match to TRBD2. With V trimmed by 4 bases and J by 2 bases, 7 bases remained unmatched. The CDR3 extends over 17 amino acids. Looked up from germline, CDR1 is LGHNA and CDR2 is YNFKEQ. This CDR3 is CASSLPSGGANTGELFF. DNA of the CDR3: TGTGCCAGCAGCCTTCCGAGCGGGGGGGCCAACACCGGGGAGCTGTTTTTT.

The chain is built from TRBV11-3 and TRBJ2-5; D gene uncertain. Trimming shortened V by 1 base and J by 7 bases, and 7 bases separated the two germline ends. The CDR3 has 12 residues. Germline loops: CDR1 SGHNT, CDR2 YENEEA. CDR3 DNA sequence: TGTGCCAGCAGCTTAGGCCCCGGGACCCAGTACTTC. Encoded protein: CASSLGPGTQYF.